Listed here are 11 T cell receptor beta chains from one sample, sequenced in a study of cytomegalovirus exposure and HLA in healthy donors. With 60 Vbeta and 13 Jbeta primers, the PCR was carried out. Profiling relied on immunoSEQ multiplex PCR, and the TCRdb table lists in-frame clones only, not all of them. The table includes approximately 170,000 clones, roughly 80% detected once. The sequencing input was PBMCs. The receptors derive from a woman between 18 and 29 years old in good health and CMV-seronegative.

V gene TRBV20-1 combines with J gene TRBJ2-1; no definite D call. Germline CDR1 DFQATT, CDR2 SNEGSKA (reference sequence). The CDR3 totals 10 residues. The V end was cut by 6 bases, the J end by 3 bases, with 3 bases between. CDR3 loop: CSAIYNEQFF. CDR3 DNA sequence: TGCAGTGCCATCTACAATGAGCAGTTCTTC.

The genes are TRBV6-6 and TRBJ2-3; 8 nucleotides align to TRBD2. The CDR3 is 15 residues long. V gave up 2 bases and J gave up 1 base; unmatched junction bases: 2. Germline V gene lookup returns CDR1 MNHNY and CDR2 SVGAGI (reference sequence). The CDR3 bases are TGTGCCAGCAGTTACATGACTAGCGGCACAGATACGCAGTATTTT. Translated: CASSYMTSGTDTQYF.

This chain joins TRBV13 and TRBJ2-7, with D perhaps matching TRBD1 (5 bases). This CDR3 comprises 15 residues. Germline V gene data show CDR1 as PRHDT and CDR2 as FYEKMQ (reference sequence). Trimming pared 0 bases from V and 4 bases from J, leaving 13 bases between. The CDR3 coding sequence is TGTGCCAGCAGCTTAGGGCCCAGGGTGGAATACGAGCAGTACTTC. Protein sequence: CASSLGPRVEYEQYF.

The J gene is TRBJ2-3, the V gene TRBV21-1; the listed D gene, TRBD1, was not tested against the DNA. TRBV21-1 is classified as a pseudogene. The CDR3 has 19 residues. The CDR3 spells CASSKVVPGQGISTDTQYF. CDR3 DNA: TGTGCCAGCAGCAAGGTGGTTCCGGGACAGGGGATTAGCACAGATACGCAGTATTTT.

The gene calls are TRBV25-1 and TRBJ2-7, with a weak D call TRBD2 (5 bases). Germline V gene sequence: CDR1 MGHDK, CDR2 SYGVNS. The CDR3 contains 12 residues. Trimming removed 8 bases from V and 0 bases from J, with 8 bases in between. CDR3 sequence reads: CASGRNSYEQYF. CDR3 sequence (DNA): TGTGCCAGCGGGAGAAACTCCTACGAGCAGTACTTC.

CDR3 region: CASRTTGTGANVLTF. The CDR3 coding sequence is TGTGCCAGCAGAACCACCGGGACTGGGGCCAACGTCCTGACTTTC. The V call is TRBV7-2, the J call TRBJ2-6, with TRBD2 as a possible D gene (5 bases). V lost 6 bases, J lost 2 bases, and 11 bases lay in between. Germline CDR1 SGHTA, CDR2 FQGNSA. The CDR3 sequence is 15 residues long.

The V call is TRBV4-3, the J call TRBJ2-2; D possibly corresponds to TRBD2 (7 bases). V lost 0 bases and J lost 6, with 17 bases in between. The length of the CDR3 is 17 residues. Germline values: CDR1 LGHNA, CDR2 YSLEER. Here the CDR3 DNA reads TGCGCCAGCAGCCAAGATTCGGCGGGGGCCCTACCCGGGGAGCTGTTTTTT. Protein product: CASSQDSAGALPGELFF.

V gene TRBV19 combines with J gene TRBJ1-4; D may be TRBD1 (6 bases). Looked up from germline, CDR1 is LNHDA and CDR2 is SQIVND (reference sequence). The CDR3 has 20 residues. The V and J ends lost 4 bases and 2 bases respectively, with 26 bases between them. DNA of the CDR3: TGTGCCAGTAGTAAGACTCGACAAGGCACAGGGTGGGAGACTAATGAAAAACTGTTTTTT. Translated: CASSKTRQGTGWETNEKLFF.

The rearrangement uses TRBV10-3 and TRBJ2-7, with D perhaps TRBD1 (5 bases). The CDR3 runs to 15 residues. The V end lost 4 bases, the J end lost 5 bases, and 18 bases lay between the germline ends. Germline values: CDR1 ENHRY, CDR2 SYGVKD. CDR3 in amino acids: CAISVRQGVPNEQYF. For the CDR3, the DNA is TGTGCCATCAGTGTGCGTCAGGGCGTCCCTAACGAGCAGTACTTC.

As DNA, the CDR3 is TGTGCCAGCAGCAAGGGGAGGAGCTCCTACGAGCAGTACTTC. Translating gives CASSKGRSSYEQYF. The J gene is TRBJ2-7, the V gene TRBV28, with TRBD2 as a possible D gene (6 bases). The CDR3 spans 14 residues. The V gene lost 6 bases and the J gene lost 0 bases, with 12 bases spanning the gap. In germline, CDR1 is MDHEN, CDR2 SYDVKM.

This clone was observed a handful of times. The chain joins TRBV5-1 to TRBJ1-1; tentative D call: TRBD1 (5 bases). The CDR3 consists of 15 residues. Germline lookup yields CDR1 SGHRS and CDR2 YFSETQ. V lost 2 bases and J lost 2, with 13 bases in between. As DNA, the CDR3 is TGCGCCAGCAGCTTACAAACAGGTTTCAACACTGAAGCTTTCTTT. Protein product: CASSLQTGFNTEAFF.